This T cell receptor beta chain stems from a study of early T cells in non-severe SARS-CoV-2 infection. In the library, individual cDNA molecules carried attached unique molecular identifiers. TCRdb recomputed calls from the 5' RACE reads with MiXCR, one row per CDR3 protein. The table has 110,000 or so distinct CDR3 sequences, about 12% seen once. Germline CDR1 LGHNA, CDR2 YNFKEQ. Trimming removed 1 base from V and 10 bases from J; junction bases left unmatched: 7. CDR3 length: 15 amino acids. This clonotype was sampled from an adult who was a healthcare worker with PCR-confirmed SARS-CoV-2 infection or an uninfected control (not recorded which). The rearrangement links TRBV4-2 to TRBJ2-1, with TRBD2 matching over 10 bases. Sequencing used whole blood. In nucleotides, the CDR3 is TGTGCCAGCAGCCAAGGGTTAGCGGGGGGCGTCGAGCAGTTCTTC. Its protein is CASSQGLAGGVEQFF.